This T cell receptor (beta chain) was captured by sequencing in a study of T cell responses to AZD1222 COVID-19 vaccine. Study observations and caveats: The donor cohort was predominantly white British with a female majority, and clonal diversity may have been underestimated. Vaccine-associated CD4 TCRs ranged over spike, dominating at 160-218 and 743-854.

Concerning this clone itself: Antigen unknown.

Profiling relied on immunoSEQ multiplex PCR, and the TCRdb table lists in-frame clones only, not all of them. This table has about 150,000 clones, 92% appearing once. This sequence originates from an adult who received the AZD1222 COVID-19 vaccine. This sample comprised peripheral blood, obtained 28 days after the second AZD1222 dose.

CDR3 protein: CASCGGNEQFF. The CDR3 DNA is TGTGCCAGCTGTGGGGGCAATGAGCAGTTCTTC. The rearrangement joins TRBV2 to TRBJ2-1; the D gene could be TRBD1 or TRBD2 (5 bases each). This CDR3 has 11 amino acids. The V gene's germline CDR1 is SNHLY and CDR2 FYNNEI. The ends were cut back, 8 bases at V and 6 bases at J, with 8 bases in the middle.